This is a list of T cell receptor beta chains from one sample in a study of T cell responses to AZD1222 COVID-19 vaccine. Sequencing was performed with immunoSEQ multiplex PCR; in TCRdb, only in-frame clones are kept and a portion is missing. The profile covers more than 150,000 clones, with approximately 94% appearing a single time and under 2% taken by the ten largest. Sample: peripheral blood, taken 28 days after the second AZD1222 dose. Receptors originate from an adult who received the AZD1222 COVID-19 vaccine. Each CDR3 is given with its conserved first and last residue. D genes are given only for firm matches. For some rows the clone size is stated as once, few or many, or as a class when expanded; others skip it.

cdr3_length: 13
v_call: TRBV2
d_call: .
clone_size: .
j_call: TRBJ1-1
cdr3_nt: TGTGCCAGCGGGGCACAGATGAACACTGAAGCTTTCTTT
cdr3_aa: CASGAQMNTEAFF

cdr3_length: 19
v_call: TRBV7-8
d_call: .
clone_size: once
j_call: TRBJ1-5
cdr3_nt: TGTGCCAGCAGCTTAGATAGGGCCCCTGCGGGGGTAAGCAATCAGCCCCAGCATTTT
cdr3_aa: CASSLDRAPAGVSNQPQHF

cdr3_length: 16
v_call: TRBV4-2
d_call: .
clone_size: .
j_call: TRBJ2-7
cdr3_nt: TGTGCCAGCAGCCAAGGGATCCGGGACTCCTCCTACGAGCAGTACTTC
cdr3_aa: CASSQGIRDSSYEQYF

cdr3_length: 13
v_call: TRBV4-3
d_call: .
clone_size: .
j_call: TRBJ1-3
cdr3_nt: TGCGCCAGCAGCCAGGCTACAAGAAACACCATATATTTT
cdr3_aa: CASSQATRNTIYF

cdr3_length: 18
v_call: TRBV7-3
d_call: .
clone_size: .
j_call: TRBJ2-1
cdr3_nt: TGTGCCAGCAGCATGGGACGGAATCGCCCTTTTCACGGCAATGAGCAGTTCTTC
cdr3_aa: CASSMGRNRPFHGNEQFF

cdr3_length: 18
v_call: TRBV4-2
d_call: .
clone_size: .
j_call: TRBJ1-6
cdr3_nt: TGTGCCAGCAGCCAAGATCAAGTCTCAAGCTCCTATAATTCACCCCTCCACTTT
cdr3_aa: CASSQDQVSSSYNSPLHF

cdr3_length: 12
v_call: TRBV7-3
d_call: .
clone_size: .
j_call: TRBJ1-3
cdr3_nt: TGTGCCAGCAGCTTAGACCGAAACACCATATATTTT
cdr3_aa: CASSLDRNTIYF

cdr3_length: 14
v_call: TRBV19
d_call: .
clone_size: .
j_call: TRBJ1-1
cdr3_nt: TGTGCCAGTAGTATTACTGACAGGTGGTGGATGGCTTTCTTT
cdr3_aa: CASSITDRWWMAFF

cdr3_length: 16
v_call: TRBV11-3
d_call: TRBD1
clone_size: once
j_call: TRBJ2-7
cdr3_nt: TGTGCCAGCAGCTCCAACCGGGGACAGGGTTTCTACGAGCAGTACTTC
cdr3_aa: CASSSNRGQGFYEQYF

cdr3_length: 19
v_call: TRBV28
d_call: .
clone_size: .
j_call: TRBJ1-1
cdr3_nt: TGTGCCAGCAGTATAATCCTACGGGGGCAGGGGAGCCTGAACACTGAAGCTTTCTTT
cdr3_aa: CASSIILRGQGSLNTEAFF

cdr3_length: 17
v_call: TRBV4-1
d_call: .
clone_size: .
j_call: TRBJ1-2
cdr3_nt: TGCGCCAGCAGCCCGACTGCCATGGCCACAAATAACTATGGCTACACCTTC
cdr3_aa: CASSPTAMATNNYGYTF

cdr3_length: 14
v_call: TRBV6-5
d_call: .
clone_size: .
j_call: TRBJ1-1
cdr3_nt: TGTGCCAGCAGCCACAGGGATGTGGACACTGAAGCTTTCTTT
cdr3_aa: CASSHRDVDTEAFF

cdr3_length: 14
v_call: TRBV4-3
d_call: .
clone_size: .
j_call: TRBJ1-1
cdr3_nt: TGCGCCAGCAGCCAAGCTCAGCTGGGGGCTGAAGCTTTCTTT
cdr3_aa: CASSQAQLGAEAFF

cdr3_length: 15
v_call: TRBV7-2
d_call: .
clone_size: .
j_call: TRBJ1-3
cdr3_nt: TGTGCCAGCAGCTTCGATGCCGGGGTGGGAAACACCATATATTTT
cdr3_aa: CASSFDAGVGNTIYF

cdr3_length: 14
v_call: TRBV19
d_call: .
clone_size: .
j_call: TRBJ2-3
cdr3_nt: TGTGCCAGTAGTACAAGCGGACTCACAGATACGCAGTATTTT
cdr3_aa: CASSTSGLTDTQYF

cdr3_length: 13
v_call: TRBV3-1/TRBV3-2
d_call: .
clone_size: .
j_call: TRBJ1-2
cdr3_nt: TGTGCCAGCAGCCAGGTTCCGGGACACCTATACACCTTC
cdr3_aa: CASSQVPGHLYTF

cdr3_length: 15
v_call: TRBV3-1/TRBV3-2
d_call: .
clone_size: .
j_call: TRBJ1-2
cdr3_nt: TGTGCCAGCAGCCAGGCCGGGACTGGAGGATATGGCTACACCTTC
cdr3_aa: CASSQAGTGGYGYTF

cdr3_length: 13
v_call: TRBV7-9
d_call: .
clone_size: .
j_call: TRBJ2-1
cdr3_nt: TGTGCCAGCAGCATCGGACTATTCCATGAGCAGTTCTTC
cdr3_aa: CASSIGLFHEQFF

cdr3_length: 15
v_call: TRBV5-8
d_call: .
clone_size: .
j_call: TRBJ2-6
cdr3_nt: TGTGCCAGCAGTCCAGGGGTGCCTGGGGCCAACGTCCTGACTTTC
cdr3_aa: CASSPGVPGANVLTF

cdr3_length: 13
v_call: TRBV6-6
d_call: .
clone_size: .
j_call: TRBJ2-7
cdr3_nt: TGTGCCAGCAGTTACTCGTGGACGTACGAGCAGTACTTC
cdr3_aa: CASSYSWTYEQYF

cdr3_length: 13
v_call: TRBV6-5
d_call: .
clone_size: .
j_call: TRBJ1-5
cdr3_nt: TGTGCCAGCCAGCGGGCAGGCAATCAGCCCCAGCATTTT
cdr3_aa: CASQRAGNQPQHF

cdr3_length: 14
v_call: TRBV7-2
d_call: .
clone_size: .
j_call: TRBJ1-1
cdr3_nt: TGTGCCAGCAGCTTAGAGAGAATGAACACTGAAGCTTTCTTT
cdr3_aa: CASSLERMNTEAFF

cdr3_length: 15
v_call: TRBV3-1/TRBV3-2
d_call: .
clone_size: .
j_call: TRBJ2-1
cdr3_nt: TGTGCCAGCAGCCAGAGGGCCGTTACCTACAATGAGCAGTTCTTC
cdr3_aa: CASSQRAVTYNEQFF

cdr3_length: 13
v_call: TRBV7-2
d_call: .
clone_size: .
j_call: TRBJ2-3
cdr3_nt: TGTGCCAGCAGCTTAAACCGGGACTCGAGGGGGTATTTT
cdr3_aa: CASSLNRDSRGYF

cdr3_length: 13
v_call: TRBV7-2
d_call: .
clone_size: .
j_call: TRBJ2-1
cdr3_nt: TGTGCCAGCAGCTTAGCGCTAATGAAACGCCAGTTCTTC
cdr3_aa: CASSLALMKRQFF

cdr3_length: 16
v_call: TRBV7-9
d_call: TRBD1
clone_size: .
j_call: TRBJ1-1
cdr3_nt: TGTGCCAGCAGCTTACCGGGACAGAGAGTGAACACTGAAGCTTTCTTT
cdr3_aa: CASSLPGQRVNTEAFF